The TCR beta chain described here comes from a study of blood T cell repertoires in COVID-19. Study-wide background: T cells, B-cell-depleted T cells, or PBMCs provided the cDNA or gDNA that served as material.

The CDR3 is 14 amino acids. Germline V lookup: CDR1 MNHEY, CDR2 SVGAGI. Between the trimmed V and J ends, which lost 2 bases and 7 bases, there was a span of 15 bases. In the original analysis: By means of reference gene primer amplification, nucleated cell counts were estimated. Using immunoSEQ multiplex PCR, the repertoire was profiled, and TCRdb retains in-frame clones only, with some absent. V and J calls and clone size come straight from that table; D and trimming were deduced from the DNA. Of 450,000 or so clones in the sample, approximately 90% were seen once. Enrolled during active infection, Seattle patients were then followed longitudinally.

The clonotype comes from a man aged 18 to 29 with COVID-19, enrolled during active disease. The J gene is TRBJ2-7, the V gene TRBV6-5, with TRBD1 as a possible D gene (5 bases). Sequencing was carried out using peripheral blood. DNA for the CDR3: TGTGCCAGCAGTTACGCGGCAGGGCTGGGGGAGCAGTACTTC. Translated: CASSYAAGLGEQYF.